This T cell receptor beta chain was identified during a study of T cell changes during pregnancy in multiple sclerosis. Germline V lookup: CDR1 SNHLY, CDR2 FYNNEI. V was shortened by 11 bases and J by 2 bases, with 12 bases between the two germline ends. The CDR3 contains 13 residues. This table comes from immunoSEQ multiplex PCR, and its TCRdb copy is limited to in-frame clones, with some not included. The sample includes about 73,000 clones, 85% to 95% of them seen just once. The chain couples TRBV2 to TRBJ2-2, with D perhaps matching TRBD2 (6 bases). This receptor was identified in a female donor in good health, enrolled as a control in a pregnancy study. This specimen was peripheral blood, taken in the third trimester of pregnancy. The CDR3 region has the DNA TGTGCCTGCTCGGGACTTAACACCGGGGAGCTGTTTTTT. It translates to CACSGLNTGELFF.